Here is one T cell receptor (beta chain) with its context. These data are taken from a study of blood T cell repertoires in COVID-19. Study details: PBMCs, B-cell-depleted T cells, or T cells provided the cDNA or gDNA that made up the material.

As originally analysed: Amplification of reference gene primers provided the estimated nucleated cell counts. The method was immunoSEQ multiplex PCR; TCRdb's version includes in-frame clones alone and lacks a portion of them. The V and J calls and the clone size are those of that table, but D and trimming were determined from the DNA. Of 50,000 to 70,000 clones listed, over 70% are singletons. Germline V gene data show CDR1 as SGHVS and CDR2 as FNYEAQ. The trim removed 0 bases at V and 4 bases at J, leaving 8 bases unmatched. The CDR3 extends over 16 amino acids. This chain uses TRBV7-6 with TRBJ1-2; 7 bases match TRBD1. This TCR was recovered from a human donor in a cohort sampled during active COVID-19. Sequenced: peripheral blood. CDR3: CASSLAGTASPYGYTF. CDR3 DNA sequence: TGTGCCAGCAGCTTAGCGGGGACAGCCTCACCCTATGGCTACACCTTC.